These T cell receptor beta chains were read from a single sample in a study of T cells in Graves' hyperthyroidism and ophthalmopathy. TCRdb recomputed calls from the multiplex PCR reads with MiXCR, one row per CDR3 protein. The table shows more than 650,000 distinct CDR3 sequences, with 12% to 15% occurring only once. The material sequenced was blood. The source is a woman under 30 with Graves' hyperthyroidism. Both conserved end residues are trimmed from each CDR3.

v_gene	j_gene	CDR3aa
TRBV24-1	TRBJ1-5	ASGGAASNQPQH
TRBV19	TRBJ2-7	ASSPGRSRDEQY
TRBV7-9	TRBJ2-7	ASSAAGEIIYEQY
TRBV5-1	TRBJ1-5	ASSLGQGDGQPQH
TRBV27	TRBJ2-3	ASRRPSGRTQY
TRBV7-9	TRBJ2-1	ASSPKASGLNEQF
TRBV5-6	TRBJ1-3	ASSWRLGTDGNTIY
TRBV28	TRBJ2-3	ASSSIAGGTDTQY
TRBV30	TRBJ1-5	AWEGHSNQPQH
TRBV7-9	TRBJ2-1	ASSIVEGYNEQF
TRBV20-1	TRBJ1-1	SARGTTGRWAF
TRBV28	TRBJ1-6	ASRTTDSPLH
TRBV13	TRBJ2-7	ASRPIQGYEQY
TRBV28	TRBJ1-1	ASSPPDDRMNTEAF
TRBV4-3	TRBJ1-2	ASSVTGSYYGYT
TRBV4-3	TRBJ1-1	ASSLARQPGTEAF
TRBV18	TRBJ1-5	ASSPDEMRRPQH
TRBV6-2/TRBV6-3	TRBJ2-5	ASSTNWGETQY
TRBV12-3/TRBV12-4	TRBJ2-3	ASSLSLGVTDTQY
TRBV6-1	TRBJ2-6	ASSIKAGANVLT
TRBV3-1	TRBJ2-1	ASSRQATISYNEQF
TRBV20-1	TRBJ2-3	SARWSGTSTDTQY
TRBV10-3	TRBJ1-5	AISNRGDQPQH
TRBV7-9	TRBJ2-7	ASSSLLARDTDYEQY
TRBV3-1	TRBJ2-3	ASSQDSRETDTQY
TRBV27	TRBJ2-3	ASSLQLAGVIDTQY
TRBV28	TRBJ2-7	ASSSRGQGRYEQY
TRBV9	TRBJ2-3	ASSVDRDRTDTQY
TRBV27	TRBJ1-5	ASSMRNSNQPQH
TRBV14	TRBJ2-3	ASSQAPGADTQY
TRBV4-2	TRBJ1-2	ASSQGLSGGYT
TRBV7-9	TRBJ1-2	ASSSTGSSSSANYGYT
TRBV10-2	TRBJ1-2	ASREQLDGYT
TRBV11-3	TRBJ2-2	ASSQEPAGGGELF
TRBV20-1	TRBJ2-3	SASPGLAGGPGTDTQY
TRBV3-1	TRBJ2-2	ASSQETGELF
TRBV12-3/TRBV12-4	TRBJ1-5	ASNLGGNQPQH
TRBV12-3/TRBV12-4	TRBJ1-6	ASSPQGAYNSPLH
TRBV7-2	TRBJ2-1	ASSLEASGMTYNEQF
TRBV20-1	TRBJ2-2	SAWTPNTGELF
TRBV11-2	TRBJ2-1	ASSPRAGVYNEQF
TRBV7-9	TRBJ2-3	ASSLGPTWGTDTQY
TRBV12-3/TRBV12-4	TRBJ2-5	ASSSSRTGRETQY
TRBV12-3/TRBV12-4	TRBJ2-7	ASSNVYEQY
TRBV15	TRBJ2-7	ATSRDSDKTYEQY
TRBV4-3	TRBJ2-3	ASSQDRTSPSTDTQY
TRBV7-9	TRBJ2-5	ASSLGQGHSQETQY